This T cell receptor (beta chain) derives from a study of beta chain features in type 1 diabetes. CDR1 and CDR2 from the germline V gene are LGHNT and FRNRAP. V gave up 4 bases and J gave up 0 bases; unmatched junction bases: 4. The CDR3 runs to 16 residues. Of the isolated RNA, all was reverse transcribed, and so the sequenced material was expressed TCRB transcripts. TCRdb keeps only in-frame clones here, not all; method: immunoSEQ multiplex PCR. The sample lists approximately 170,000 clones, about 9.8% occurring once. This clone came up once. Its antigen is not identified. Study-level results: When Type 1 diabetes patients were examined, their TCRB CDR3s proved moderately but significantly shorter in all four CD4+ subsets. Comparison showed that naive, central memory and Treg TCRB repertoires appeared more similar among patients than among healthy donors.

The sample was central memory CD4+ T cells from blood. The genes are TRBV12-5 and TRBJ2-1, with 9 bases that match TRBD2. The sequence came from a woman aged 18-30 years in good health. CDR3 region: CASGSISGSSYNEQFF. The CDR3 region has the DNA TGTGCTAGTGGTTCTATTAGCGGGAGCTCCTACAATGAGCAGTTCTTC.